Presented here are 10 T cell receptor beta chains from one specimen sequenced in a study of neurological immune-mediated disorders. Via MiXCR, TCRdb re-called the 5' RACE reads, giving one row per CDR3 protein. The data hold fewer than 20,000 distinct CDR3 sequences, with about 30% observed a single time. Material for sequencing was PBMCs. These receptor sequences come from a man aged 50 to 59 with HTLV-1-associated myelopathy (HAM/TSP).

This chain joins TRBV5-1 and TRBJ1-4; D remains unclear. The CDR3 is 14 residues long. Trimming removed 0 bases at V and 7 bases at J, with 10 bases between. The V gene's germline CDR1 is SGHRS and CDR2 YFSETQ. The CDR3 protein is CASSLERVGEKLFF. CDR3 DNA sequence: TGCGCCAGCAGCTTGGAAAGGGTCGGTGAAAAACTGTTTTTT. The entire variable domain, with the rest obtained from reference TRBV5-1 and TRBJ1-4, is as follows: KAGVTQTPRYLIKTRGQQVTLSCSPISGHRSVSWYQQTPGQGLQFLFEYFSETQRNKGNFPGRFSGRQFSNSRSEMNVSTLELGDSALYLCASSLERVGEKLFFGSGTQLSVL.

This sequence joins TRBV9 and TRBJ2-1, with unresolved D. The germline V and J ends were trimmed by 4 bases and 8 bases, with 10 bases remaining between them. CDR1 and CDR2 from the germline V gene are SGDLS and YYNGEE. The CDR3 has 12 residues. CDR3 sequence reads: CASSPGRDEQFF. DNA for the CDR3: TGTGCCAGCAGCCCCGGAAGGGATGAGCAGTTCTTC.

For the CDR3, the DNA is TGTGCCATCAGTGAGCCCTCGAGGGGCACTGAAGCTTTCTTT. Amino acid sequence: CAISEPSRGTEAFF. The chain recombines TRBV10-3 with TRBJ1-1; possible D gene TRBD1, 5 bases. This CDR3 has 14 amino acids. Germline CDR1 ENHRY, CDR2 SYGVKD. Between the trimmed V and J ends, which lost 2 bases and 4 bases, there was a span of 11 bases.

This clonotype was counted between two and nine times. CDR3 sequence: CASSPNRVRYEQFF. Written as DNA, the CDR3 is TGTGCCAGCAGCCCCAACAGGGTTAGATATGAGCAGTTCTTC. The chain joins TRBV6-5 to TRBJ2-1; a weak D match, TRBD1 (6 bases). Trimming took off 6 bases at V and 8 bases at J, with 17 bases between the two ends. This CDR3 contains 14 residues. Germline loops: CDR1 MNHEY, CDR2 SVGAGI.

The chain has TRBV19 and TRBJ1-1, with D possibly TRBD1 on 6 matching bases. The V end was cut by 7 bases, the J end by 3 bases, with 18 bases between. CDR1 and CDR2 (germline): LNHDA, SQIVND (reference sequence). The CDR3 is made up of 15 amino acids. DNA for the CDR3: TGTGCCAGTATCTCCTTGGGGGGCGGTGACACTGAAGCTTTCTTT. Amino acids: CASISLGGGDTEAFF.

The chain employs TRBV6-1 and TRBJ2-1; a weak D match, TRBD1 (6 bases). Between the trimmed V and J ends, which lost 5 bases and 5 bases, there was a span of 19 bases. The CDR3 extends over 16 amino acids. Per the germline V gene, CDR1 is MNHNS and CDR2 is SASEGT. CDR3 region: CASSPQGTFKNNEQFF. CDR3 sequence (DNA): TGTGCCAGCAGTCCCCAGGGGACGTTCAAAAACAATGAGCAGTTCTTC.

The CDR3 region has the DNA TGTGCCAGTAGTATCTTCGAGGGCGTTAGTGATGGCAATCAGCCCCAGCATTTT. Amino acid sequence: CASSIFEGVSDGNQPQHF. V is TRBV19 and J is TRBJ1-5; D uncertain. Germline V gene sequence: CDR1 LNHDA, CDR2 SQIVND (reference sequence). The CDR3 is 18 amino acids. V lost 3 bases and J 2 bases, leaving 20 bases between the germline ends.

This clonotype was recorded a few times. The rearrangement uses TRBV20-1 and TRBJ1-6; tentatively, D is TRBD1 (6 bases). This CDR3 contains 13 residues. Germline V gene lookup returns CDR1 DFQATT and CDR2 SNEGSKA (reference sequence). Trimming cost V 0 bases and J 10 bases, with 10 bases left between them. DNA of the CDR3: TGCAGTGCTAGAGAACAGGGCGGCTCACCCCTCCACTTT. Its protein is CSAREQGGSPLHF.

Only a few counts were recorded for this clonotype. The J gene is TRBJ1-2, the V gene TRBV10-2; D is uncertain. Germline lookup yields CDR1 WSHSY and CDR2 SAAADI. The V end was cut by 7 bases, the J end by 4 bases, with 13 bases between. The length of the CDR3 is 13 residues. The CDR3 spells CASKMRDSYGYTF. The CDR3, as DNA: TGCGCCAGCAAAATGAGGGATTCCTATGGCTACACCTTC.

This clonotype showed up just a few times. J is TRBJ1-1 and V is TRBV7-2; D not certain. V was cut by 5 bases and J by 2 bases, with 12 bases left in between. This CDR3 has 14 residues. Germline V CDR1 and CDR2: SGHTA, FQGNSA. The DNA of the CDR3 is TGTGCCAGCAGCCCCATTCTGGTTAACACTGAAGCTTTCTTT. Its translation is CASSPILVNTEAFF.